This T cell receptor (beta chain) was identified in a study of cytomegalovirus exposure and HLA in healthy donors. The PCR had 60 Vbeta and 13 Jbeta primers. The data were produced by immunoSEQ multiplex PCR, yet TCRdb's version contains in-frame clones alone and is incomplete. This table has 150,000 to 200,000 clones, less than 75% appearing once. CDR3 length: 11 amino acids. Germline V gene lookup returns CDR1 SQVTM and CDR2 ANQGSEA. With 4 bases clipped from V and 8 bases from J, the junction kept 0 bases outside the gene matches. V is TRBV29-1 and J is TRBJ1-2, with 11 bases aligning to TRBD1. The sequencing input was PBMCs. The clonotype was recovered from a girl under 18 in good health and CMV-seronegative. The CDR3 reads CSVGTGGGYTF. CDR3 nucleotides: TGCAGCGTTGGGACAGGGGGCGGCTACACCTTC.